Sequencing of this T cell receptor beta chain was carried out in a study of regulatory T cells in long-lasting Graves disease. Looking at the study overall: Over 5 years of antithyroid drugs plus positive TSH receptor antibodies defined persistent Graves' disease.

iRepertoire HTBI primers and Arm-PCR of CDR3 regions built TCR beta libraries. TCRdb itself ran the multiplex PCR reads through MiXCR, one entry per CDR3 protein. This sample has about 660,000 distinct CDR3 sequences, with about 30% found just once. Time point in this sample: persistent/refractory GD, antithyroid drugs over 5 years with positive TRAb. From RNA extracted from PBMCs, the TCR library was made. The V end lost 4 bases, the J end lost 2 bases, and 24 bases lay between the germline ends. Germline CDR1 SGHRS, CDR2 YFSETQ. The CDR3 covers 18 residues. This TCR was recovered from a female donor with Graves disease. The sequencing used peripheral blood mononuclear cells (PBMCs), collected when the disease was refractory, from a patient treated with antithyroid drugs. The V call is TRBV5-1, the J call TRBJ1-1; perhaps TRBD1 as D (5 bases). CDR3 amino acids: CASSPAPRGGGTNTEAFF. In nucleotides, the CDR3 is TGCGCCAGCAGCCCGGCGCCACGGGGGGGAGGTACTAACACTGAAGCTTTCTTT.